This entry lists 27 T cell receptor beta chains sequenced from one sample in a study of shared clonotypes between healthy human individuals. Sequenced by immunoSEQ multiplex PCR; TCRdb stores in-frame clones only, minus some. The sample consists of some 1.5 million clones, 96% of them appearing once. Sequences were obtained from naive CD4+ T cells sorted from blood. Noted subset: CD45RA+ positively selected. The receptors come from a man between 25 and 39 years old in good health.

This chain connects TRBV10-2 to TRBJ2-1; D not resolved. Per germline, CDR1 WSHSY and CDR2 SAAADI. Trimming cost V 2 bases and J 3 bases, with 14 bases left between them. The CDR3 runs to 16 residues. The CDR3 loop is CASSERAPLLYNEQFF. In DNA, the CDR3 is TGCGCCAGCAGTGAGAGAGCCCCTCTTCTCTACAATGAGCAGTTCTTC.

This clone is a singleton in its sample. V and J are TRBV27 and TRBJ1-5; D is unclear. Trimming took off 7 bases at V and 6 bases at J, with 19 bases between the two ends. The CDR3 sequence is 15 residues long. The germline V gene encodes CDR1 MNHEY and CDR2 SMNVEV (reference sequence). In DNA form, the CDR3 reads TGTGCCAGCATCTTACGGGCAGGAGTTGGTCAGCCCCAGCATTTT. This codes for CASILRAGVGQPQHF.

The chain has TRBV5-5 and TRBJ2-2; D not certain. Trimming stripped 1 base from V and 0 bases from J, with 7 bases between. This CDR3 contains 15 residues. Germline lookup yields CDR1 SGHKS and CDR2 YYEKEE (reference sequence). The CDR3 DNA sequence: TGTGCCAGCAGCTTGTACAGTACGAACACCGGGGAGCTGTTTTTT. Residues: CASSLYSTNTGELFF.

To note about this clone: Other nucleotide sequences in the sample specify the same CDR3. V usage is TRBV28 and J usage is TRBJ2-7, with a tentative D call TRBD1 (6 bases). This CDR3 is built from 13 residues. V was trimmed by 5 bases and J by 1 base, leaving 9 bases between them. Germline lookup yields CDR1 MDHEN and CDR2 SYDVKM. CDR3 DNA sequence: TGTGCCAGCAGTCCAGGGGATTCCTACGAGCAGTACTTC. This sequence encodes CASSPGDSYEQYF.

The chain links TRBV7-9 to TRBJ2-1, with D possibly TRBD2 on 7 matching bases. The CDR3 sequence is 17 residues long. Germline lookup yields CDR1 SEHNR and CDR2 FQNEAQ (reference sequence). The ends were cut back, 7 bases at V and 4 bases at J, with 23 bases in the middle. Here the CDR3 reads CASKGGLVSNLYNEQFF. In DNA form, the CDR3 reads TGTGCCAGCAAGGGGGGGCTAGTCTCTAACCTATACAATGAGCAGTTCTTC.

CDR3 nucleotide sequence: TGTGCCAGCAGCTTCCGAGCGATCAGCTCCTACAATGAGCAGTTCTTC. It yields the protein CASSFRAISSYNEQFF. The rearrangement joins TRBV5-5 to TRBJ2-1; D ambiguous. Germline V lookup: CDR1 SGHKS, CDR2 YYEKEE (reference sequence). Trimming shortened V by 2 bases and J by 0 bases, and 12 bases separated the two germline ends. The CDR3 is 16 amino acids.

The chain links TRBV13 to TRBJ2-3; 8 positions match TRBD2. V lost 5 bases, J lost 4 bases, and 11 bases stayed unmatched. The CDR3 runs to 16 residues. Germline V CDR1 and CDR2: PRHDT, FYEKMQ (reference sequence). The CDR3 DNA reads TGTGCCAGCAGCGTCCCACTGCGGGAGGTCTCAGATACGCAGTATTTT. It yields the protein CASSVPLREVSDTQYF.

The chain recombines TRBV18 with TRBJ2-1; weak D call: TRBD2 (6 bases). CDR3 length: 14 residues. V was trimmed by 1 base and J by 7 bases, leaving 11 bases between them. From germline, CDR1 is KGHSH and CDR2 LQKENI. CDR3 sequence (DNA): TGTGCCAGCTCACCACGGCGACTAGTGAATGAGCAGTTCTTC. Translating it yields CASSPRRLVNEQFF.

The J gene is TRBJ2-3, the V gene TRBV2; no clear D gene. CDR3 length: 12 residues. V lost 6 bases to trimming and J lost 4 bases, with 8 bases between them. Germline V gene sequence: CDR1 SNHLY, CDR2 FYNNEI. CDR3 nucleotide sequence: TGTGCCAGCAGCGGTATGCCAGATACGCAGTATTTT. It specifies CASSGMPDTQYF.

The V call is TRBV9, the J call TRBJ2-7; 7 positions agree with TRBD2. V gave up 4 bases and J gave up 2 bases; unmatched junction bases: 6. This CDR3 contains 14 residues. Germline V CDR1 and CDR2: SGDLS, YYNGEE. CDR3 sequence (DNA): TGTGCCAGCAGCACGGAGGGGACTACCTACGAGCAGTACTTC. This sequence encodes CASSTEGTTYEQYF. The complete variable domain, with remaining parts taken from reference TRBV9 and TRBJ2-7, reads DSGVTQTPKHLITATGQRVTLRCSPRSGDLSVYWYQQSLDQGLQFLIQYYNGEERAKGNILERFSAQQFPDLHSELNLSSLELGDSALYFCASSTEGTTYEQYFGPGTRLTVT.

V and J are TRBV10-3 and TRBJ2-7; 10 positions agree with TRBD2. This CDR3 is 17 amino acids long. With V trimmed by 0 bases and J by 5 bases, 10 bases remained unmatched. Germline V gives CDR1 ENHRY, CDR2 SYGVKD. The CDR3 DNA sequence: TGTGCCATCAGTGAGTCGATCCTAGCGGGAGCAGTGAACGAGCAGTACTTC. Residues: CAISESILAGAVNEQYF.

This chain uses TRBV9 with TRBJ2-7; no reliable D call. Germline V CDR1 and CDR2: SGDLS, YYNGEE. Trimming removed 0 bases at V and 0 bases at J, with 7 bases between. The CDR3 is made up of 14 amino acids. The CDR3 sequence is CASSVDAISYEQYF. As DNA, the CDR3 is TGTGCCAGCAGCGTAGACGCAATCTCCTACGAGCAGTACTTC. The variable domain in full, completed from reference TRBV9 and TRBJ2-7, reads DSGVTQTPKHLITATGQRVTLRCSPRSGDLSVYWYQQSLDQGLQFLIQYYNGEERAKGNILERFSAQQFPDLHSELNLSSLELGDSALYFCASSVDAISYEQYFGPGTRLTVT.

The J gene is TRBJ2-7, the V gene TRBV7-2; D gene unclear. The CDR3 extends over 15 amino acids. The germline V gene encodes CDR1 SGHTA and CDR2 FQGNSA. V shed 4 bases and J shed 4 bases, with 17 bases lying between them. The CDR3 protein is CASSSTPSEMYEQYF. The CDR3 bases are TGTGCCAGCAGCTCAACTCCCAGCGAGATGTACGAGCAGTACTTC.

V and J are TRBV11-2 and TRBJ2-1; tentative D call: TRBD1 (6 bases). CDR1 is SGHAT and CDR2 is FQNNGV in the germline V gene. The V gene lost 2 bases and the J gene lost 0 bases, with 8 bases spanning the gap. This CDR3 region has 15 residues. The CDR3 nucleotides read TGTGCCAGCAGCTTACGGGACAACTCCTACAATGAGCAGTTCTTC. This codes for CASSLRDNSYNEQFF.

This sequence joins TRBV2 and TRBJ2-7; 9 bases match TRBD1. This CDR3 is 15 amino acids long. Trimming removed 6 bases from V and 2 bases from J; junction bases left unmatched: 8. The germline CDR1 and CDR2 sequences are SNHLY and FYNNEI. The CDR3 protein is CASSAGQGPAYEQYF. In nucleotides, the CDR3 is TGTGCCAGCAGCGCCGGACAGGGGCCAGCCTACGAGCAGTACTTC.

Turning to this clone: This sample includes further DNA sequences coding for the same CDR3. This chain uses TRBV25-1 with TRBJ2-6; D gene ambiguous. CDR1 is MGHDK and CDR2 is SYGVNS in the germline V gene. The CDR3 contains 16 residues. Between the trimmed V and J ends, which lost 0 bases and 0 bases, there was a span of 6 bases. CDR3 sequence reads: CASSEYRGSGANVLTF. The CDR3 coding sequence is TGTGCCAGCAGTGAATATCGCGGCTCTGGGGCCAACGTCCTGACTTTC.

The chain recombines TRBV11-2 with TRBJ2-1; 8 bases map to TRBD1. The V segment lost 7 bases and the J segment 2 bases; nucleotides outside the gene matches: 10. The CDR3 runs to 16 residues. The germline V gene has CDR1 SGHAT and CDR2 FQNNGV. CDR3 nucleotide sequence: TGTGCCAGCACCCCAGGCAGGGGGCTCACCTACAATGAGCAGTTCTTC. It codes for CASTPGRGLTYNEQFF.

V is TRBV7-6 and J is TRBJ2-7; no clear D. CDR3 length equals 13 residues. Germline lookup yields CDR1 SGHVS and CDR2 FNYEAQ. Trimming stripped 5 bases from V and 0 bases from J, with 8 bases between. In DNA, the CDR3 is TGTGCCAGCAGCGGGCAGGACTCCTACGAGCAGTACTTC. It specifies CASSGQDSYEQYF.

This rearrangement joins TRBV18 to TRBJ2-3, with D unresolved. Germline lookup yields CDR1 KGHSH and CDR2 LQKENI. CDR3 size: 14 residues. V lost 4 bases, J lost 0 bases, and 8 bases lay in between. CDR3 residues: CASSQTTSTDTQYF. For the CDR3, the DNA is TGTGCCAGCTCACAAACCACTAGCACAGATACGCAGTATTTT.

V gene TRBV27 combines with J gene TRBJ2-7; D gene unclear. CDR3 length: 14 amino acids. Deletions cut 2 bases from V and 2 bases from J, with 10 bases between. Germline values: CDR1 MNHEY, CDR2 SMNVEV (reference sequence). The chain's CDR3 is CASSLRESTYEQYF. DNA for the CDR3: TGTGCCAGCAGTTTAAGGGAATCTACCTACGAGCAGTACTTC.

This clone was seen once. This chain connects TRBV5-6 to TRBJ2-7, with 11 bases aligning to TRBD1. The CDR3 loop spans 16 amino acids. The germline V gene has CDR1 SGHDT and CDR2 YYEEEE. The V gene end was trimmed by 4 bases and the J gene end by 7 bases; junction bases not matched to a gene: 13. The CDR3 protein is CASSLPGQGAWGEQYF. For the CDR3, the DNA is TGTGCCAGCAGCCTCCCCGGACAGGGGGCATGGGGGGAGCAGTACTTC.

CDR3 sequence (DNA): TGTGCCAGCAGCTCCGGGGGTCTCTCCTACGAGCAGTACTTC. Its protein product is CASSSGGLSYEQYF. The V gene is TRBV9, the J gene TRBJ2-7; TRBD2 might be the D (6 bases). The CDR3 extends over 14 amino acids. The V gene lost 4 bases and the J gene lost 0 bases, with 11 bases spanning the gap. Germline CDR1 reads SGDLS; CDR2 reads YYNGEE.

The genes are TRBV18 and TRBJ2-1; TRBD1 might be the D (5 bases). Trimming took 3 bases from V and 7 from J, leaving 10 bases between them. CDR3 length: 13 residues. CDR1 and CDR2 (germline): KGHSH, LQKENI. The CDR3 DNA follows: TGTGCCAGCTCACCGCAGACAGCAAATGAGCAGTTCTTC. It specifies CASSPQTANEQFF.

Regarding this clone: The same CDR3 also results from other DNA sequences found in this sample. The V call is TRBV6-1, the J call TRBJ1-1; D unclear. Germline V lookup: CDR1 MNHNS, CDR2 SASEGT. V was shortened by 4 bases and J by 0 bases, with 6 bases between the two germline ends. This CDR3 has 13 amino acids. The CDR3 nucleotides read TGTGCCAGCAGTGTATCCTTGAACACTGAAGCTTTCTTT. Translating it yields CASSVSLNTEAFF.

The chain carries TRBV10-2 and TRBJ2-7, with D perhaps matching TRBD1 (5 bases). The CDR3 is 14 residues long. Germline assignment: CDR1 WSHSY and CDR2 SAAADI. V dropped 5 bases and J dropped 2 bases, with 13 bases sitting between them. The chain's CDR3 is CASSQGVVAYEQYF. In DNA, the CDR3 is TGCGCCAGCAGTCAGGGCGTTGTGGCCTACGAGCAGTACTTC.

The CDR3 sequence is CASRGPEKTQYF. The CDR3 DNA follows: TGTGCCAGCAGGGGCCCGGAGAAGACCCAGTACTTC. V usage is TRBV6-5 and J usage is TRBJ2-5; D ambiguous. Looked up from germline, CDR1 is MNHEY and CDR2 is SVGAGI. Between the trimmed V and J ends, which lost 6 bases and 6 bases, there was a span of 11 bases. The CDR3 length is 12 residues.

CDR3: CAISEAGPGELFF. DNA for the CDR3: TGTGCCATCAGTGAAGCAGGTCCCGGGGAGCTGTTTTTT. V gene TRBV10-3 combines with J gene TRBJ2-2; D is ambiguous. Trimming left V 3 bases short and J 6 bases short, with 8 bases between. Per the germline V gene, CDR1 is ENHRY and CDR2 is SYGVKD. This CDR3 contains 13 residues.